This T cell receptor (beta chain) was identified in a study of blood T cells in healthy people across ages (dated by TCRdb to about 2015). General notes on the study: In model experiments, template switching captured about one uniquely barcoded TCR beta cDNA molecule for every two T cells. Age-related changes in TCR beta repertoire diversity were measured in the study by deep sequencing normalized with unique cDNA molecular identifiers. Donors were grouped into four age groups: young (average approximately 15 years), middle-aged (approximately 41), aged (about 60) and long-lived (around 80). To avoid experimental bias, donors of different ages were distributed randomly across sequencing lanes. Two additional independent replicas of 1 million unique cDNA reads from the same blood draw were analyzed for two donors (one aged 18 to 29 and one aged 80 or older).

Study-wide conclusions, independent of this receptor: Since profiling was done on bulk unsorted PBMCs, naive and antigen-experienced compartments could not be conclusively compared. Compared with the aged group, the long-lived group had more naive CD4+ T cells, fewer expanded clones and increased TCR diversity, suggesting age selection. Because donor CMV infection status was unknown, age-related changes in expanded clonotypes were potentially confounded. Observed TCR beta diversity per million T cells fell roughly linearly with age, and a significant reduction was already apparent by age about 36. Total diversity estimates from one million sequenced T cells were considered lower bounds and underestimates. The percentage of naive T cells measured by flow cytometry correlated strongly with observed TCR beta diversity.

Library prep was done by 5' RACE. The run used an Illumina HiSeq 2500. A second PCR of about 6 to 11 cycles was performed with a sample-barcoded 5' primer and a J-beta primer mix. Each TCR beta cDNA molecule received a unique molecular identifier from a template-switch 5' adaptor carrying 12 random nucleotides. Each sample yielded at least 2.5 million CDR3-containing paired-end reads. First-strand cDNA synthesis was performed from all RNA using the Mint cDNA synthesis kit, with priming by a TRBC-specific oligonucleotide. Following uracil-DNA glycosylase treatment, a first 18-cycle PCR with universal primers M1SS and BC2_uni_R was performed on all cDNA. As for how the authors treated the data: For normalization, 1 million high-quality reads, each with a distinct molecular identifier, were randomly selected from each sample. Instead of being binned into consensus sequences, reads with shared molecular identifiers were discarded. MiTCR, set to a Q25 quality threshold and the strictest error-elimination algorithm, was used for CDR3 identification, clonotype clustering and error correction. Lower-bound total TCR beta diversity was estimated with a nonparametric unseen species model using Euler transformation. TCRdb took the public reads, trimmed them with fastp at Q25, ran MiXCR for clone calling and kept in-frame beta chains. A single entry per CDR3 protein holds the most common genes and DNA from its merged rows. For this entry, the V and J calls and clone size follow TCRdb and not the study's own pipeline. This sample is represented by fewer than 800,000 distinct CDR3 sequences; about a third of them were singletons. The ten biggest clones cover 15% of the sample.

Systemically healthy Caucasian individuals from Russia, 39 in total and aged roughly 6 to 90 years, were included as donors. Approximately 9 milliliters of peripheral blood were collected from each donor into EDTA-treated Vacutainer tubes. Ficoll-Paque density-gradient centrifugation was used to isolate PBMCs, with at least 7 million obtained per sample. Trizol reagent was used to extract total RNA from the PBMCs, yielding at least 6 micrograms per sample. Naive CD45RAhigh/CD27high T cell percentages were measured by flow cytometry on a PBMC aliquot from every donor. This clonotype was counted at least ten times. The clone's antigen remains unknown. Per-nucleotide qualities are absent, and no much larger clonotype sits a single base away. From cysteine to phenylalanine, the CDR3 is 15 amino acids long. The only DNA kept is the CDR3, 45 bases in frame from the first base. Cut back by 0 bases and 6 bases, the V and J ends lie 13 bases apart. CDR1 is given as SGHRS and CDR2 as YFSETQ, both from the germline V gene.

Recombination connected TRBV5-1 to TRBJ2-1, with TRBD1 tentatively as D gene (5 bases match). Material for sequencing was blood. The TCR was taken from a woman of 80 years or more in good health. Donor details come from another sample of the same person, matched by shared clones. The CDR3 is CASSLVAGWGNEQFF. The nucleotide sequence reads TGCGCCAGCAGCTTGGTGGCAGGGTGGGGCAATGAGCAGTTCTTC. Full variable domain (CDR3 extended with the reference TRBV5-1 and TRBJ2-1 proteins): KAGVTQTPRYLIKTRGQQVTLSCSPISGHRSVSWYQQTPGQGLQFLFEYFSETQRNKGNFPGRFSGRQFSNSRSEMNVSTLELGDSALYLCASSLVAGWGNEQFFGPGTRLTVL.